These T cell receptor beta chains were read from a single sample in a study of cytomegalovirus exposure and HLA in healthy donors. Profiling relied on immunoSEQ multiplex PCR, and the TCRdb table lists in-frame clones only, not all of them. The sample holds about 140,000 clones, 75% to 85% seen once. Material: PBMCs. The receptors stem from a man in his forties or fifties in good health and CMV-seronegative. Each CDR3 is given with its conserved first and last residue.

V gene,CDR3 protein
TRBV2,CASSEGSQYF
TRBV7-2,CASSFSGEETQYF
TRBV11-3,CASSTEGWMNTEAFF
TRBV5-1,CASSLAGSGYNEQFF
TRBV28,CASKERGSSYNEQFF
TRBV28,CASSPSRTWGLNSPLHF
TRBV7-8,CASSTGGAYQETQYF
TRBV27,CASSLGGLHYEQYF
TRBV18,CASSPGLAETYEQYF
TRBV18,CASSPAGTVGYEQYF
TRBV4-1,CASSQEAPGTSNQPQHF
TRBV7-7,CASSLRASAQETQYF
TRBV5-1,CASSLEGGSNSPLHF
TRBV19,CASSISAGLAGELFF